This section outlines one T cell receptor beta chain sequence together with its context. The antigen is not known. This entry belongs to a study of graft-versus-host responses after intestinal transplantation. The protocol was immunoSEQ multiplex PCR, while the TCRdb copy is restricted to in-frame clones and leaves out a portion. The sample gives some 87,000 clones, around 93% of which show up once; approximately 1.1% is in the top ten. The CDR3 loop spans 14 amino acids. Between the trimmed V and J ends, which lost 6 bases and 0 bases, there was a span of 10 bases. The germline V gene encodes CDR1 MNHEY and CDR2 SMNVEV (reference sequence).

The specimen comprised unstimulated CD8+ T cells sorted from spleen or lymph node cells, sampled before transplant. The chain joins TRBV27 to TRBJ2-3; D uncertain. The sequence was collected from a human donor who was the organ donor for an intestinal transplant. Here the CDR3 DNA reads TGTGCCAGCAGCCGTCAGATGAGCACAGATACGCAGTATTTT. Its translation: CASSRQMSTDTQYF.